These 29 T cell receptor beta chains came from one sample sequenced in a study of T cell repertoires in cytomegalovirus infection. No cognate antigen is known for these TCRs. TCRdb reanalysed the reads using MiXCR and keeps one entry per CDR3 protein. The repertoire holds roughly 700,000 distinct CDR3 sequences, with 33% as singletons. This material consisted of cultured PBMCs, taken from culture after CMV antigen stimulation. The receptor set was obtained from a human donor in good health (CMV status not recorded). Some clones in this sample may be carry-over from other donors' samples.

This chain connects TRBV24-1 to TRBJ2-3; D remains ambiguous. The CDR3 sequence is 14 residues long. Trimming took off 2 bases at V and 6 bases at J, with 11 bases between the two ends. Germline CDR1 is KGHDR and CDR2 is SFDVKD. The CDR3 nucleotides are TGTGCCACCAGTGATTACTGGGTCGCCGATACGCAGTATTTT. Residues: CATSDYWVADTQYF.

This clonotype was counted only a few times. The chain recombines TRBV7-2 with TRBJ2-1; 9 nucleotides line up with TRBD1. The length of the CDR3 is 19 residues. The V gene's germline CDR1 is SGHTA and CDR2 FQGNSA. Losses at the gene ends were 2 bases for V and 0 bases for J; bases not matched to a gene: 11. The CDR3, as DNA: TGTGCCAGCAGCTTACTTGGTGCGGGGACAGGGAGCTCCTACAATGAGCAGTTCTTC. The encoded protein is CASSLLGAGTGSSYNEQFF.

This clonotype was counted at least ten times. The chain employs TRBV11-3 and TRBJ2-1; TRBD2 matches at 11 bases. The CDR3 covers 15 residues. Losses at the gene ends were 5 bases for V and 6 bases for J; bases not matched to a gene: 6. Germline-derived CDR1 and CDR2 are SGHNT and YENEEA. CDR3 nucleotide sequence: TGTGCCAGCAGCCGGGGACTAGCGGCATTCAATGAGCAGTTCTTC. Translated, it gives CASSRGLAAFNEQFF.

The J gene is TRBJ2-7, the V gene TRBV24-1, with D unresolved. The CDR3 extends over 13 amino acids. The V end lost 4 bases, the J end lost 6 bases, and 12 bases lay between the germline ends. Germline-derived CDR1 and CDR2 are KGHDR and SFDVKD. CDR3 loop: CATSDLPWVEQYF. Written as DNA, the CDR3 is TGTGCCACCAGTGACCTTCCTTGGGTCGAGCAGTACTTC.

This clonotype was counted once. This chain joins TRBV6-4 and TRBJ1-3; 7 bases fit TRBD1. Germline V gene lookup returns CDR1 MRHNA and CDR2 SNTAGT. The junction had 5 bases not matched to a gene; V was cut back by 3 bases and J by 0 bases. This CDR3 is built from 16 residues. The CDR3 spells CASSDIRGGSGNTIYF. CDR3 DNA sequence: TGTGCCAGCAGTGATATCAGGGGGGGCTCTGGAAACACCATATATTTT.

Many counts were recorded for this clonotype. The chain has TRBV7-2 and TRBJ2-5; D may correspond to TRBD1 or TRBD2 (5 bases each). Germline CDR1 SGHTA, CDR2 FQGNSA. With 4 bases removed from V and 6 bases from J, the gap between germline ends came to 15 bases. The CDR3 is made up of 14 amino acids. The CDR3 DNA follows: TGTGCCAGCAGCTCCCGACTGGGGGAGAAGACCCAGTACTTC. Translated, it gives CASSSRLGEKTQYF.

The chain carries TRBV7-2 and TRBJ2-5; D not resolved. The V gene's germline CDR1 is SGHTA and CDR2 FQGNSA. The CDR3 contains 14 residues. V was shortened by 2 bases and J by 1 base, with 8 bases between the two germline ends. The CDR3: CASSLFGRQETQYF. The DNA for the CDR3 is TGTGCCAGCAGCTTATTCGGGCGCCAAGAGACCCAGTACTTC.

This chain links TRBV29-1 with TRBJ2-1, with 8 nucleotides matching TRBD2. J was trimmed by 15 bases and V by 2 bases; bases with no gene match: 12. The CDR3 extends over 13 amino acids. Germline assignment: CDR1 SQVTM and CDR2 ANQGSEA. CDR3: CSVERLAGRGRFF. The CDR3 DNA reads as TGCAGCGTTGAAAGGCTAGCGGGCCGCGGTCGGTTCTTC.

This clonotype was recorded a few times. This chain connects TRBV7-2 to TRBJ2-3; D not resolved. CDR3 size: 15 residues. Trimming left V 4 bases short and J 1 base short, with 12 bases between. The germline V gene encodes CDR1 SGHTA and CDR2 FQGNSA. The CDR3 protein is CASSYYRTGTDTQYF. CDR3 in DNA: TGTGCCAGCAGCTACTATCGCACAGGCACAGATACGCAGTATTTT.

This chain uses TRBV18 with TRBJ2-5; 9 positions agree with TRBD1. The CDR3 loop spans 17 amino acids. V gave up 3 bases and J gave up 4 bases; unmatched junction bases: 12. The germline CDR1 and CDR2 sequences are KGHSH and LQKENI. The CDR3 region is CASSPGQGRRRGETQYF. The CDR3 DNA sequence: TGTGCCAGCTCACCCGGACAGGGGAGACGGAGGGGAGAGACCCAGTACTTC.

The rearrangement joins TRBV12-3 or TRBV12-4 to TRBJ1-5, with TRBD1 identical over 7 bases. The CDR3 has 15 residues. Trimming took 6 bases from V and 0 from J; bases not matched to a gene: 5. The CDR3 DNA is TGTGCCAGCAGGAGGGACAGCCATAGCAATCAGCCCCAGCATTTT. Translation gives CASRRDSHSNQPQHF.

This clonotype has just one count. CDR3 protein: CASRGRQGGNSPLHF. Written as DNA, the CDR3 is TGTGCCAGCAGAGGAAGACAGGGGGGAAATTCACCCCTCCACTTT. This rearrangement joins TRBV6-1 to TRBJ1-6; 9 nucleotides line up with TRBD1. This CDR3 spans 15 amino acids. Germline-derived CDR1 and CDR2 are MNHNS and SASEGT. V lost 6 bases to trimming and J lost 7 bases; unmatched junction nucleotides: 7.

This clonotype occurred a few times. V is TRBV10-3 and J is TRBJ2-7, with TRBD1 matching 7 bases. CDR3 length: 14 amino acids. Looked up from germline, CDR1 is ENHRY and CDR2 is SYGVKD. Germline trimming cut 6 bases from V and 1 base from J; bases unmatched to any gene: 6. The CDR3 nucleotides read TGTGCCATCAGGCCCGGGACAGTGTCCTACGAGCAGTACTTC. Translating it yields CAIRPGTVSYEQYF.

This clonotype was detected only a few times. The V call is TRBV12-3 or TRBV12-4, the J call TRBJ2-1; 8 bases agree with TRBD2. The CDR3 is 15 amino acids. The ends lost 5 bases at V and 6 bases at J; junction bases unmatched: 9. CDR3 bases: TGTGCCAGCAGTCGGGGGGGAGCGGGGGTCAATGAGCAGTTCTTC. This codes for CASSRGGAGVNEQFF.

DNA of the CDR3: TGTGCCAGCAGCTTCACTAGTCCGACCGGGGAGCTGTTTTTT. Protein: CASSFTSPTGELFF. The chain has TRBV7-9 and TRBJ2-2; a possible D gene is TRBD2 (5 bases). V was trimmed by 3 bases and J by 5 bases, leaving 10 bases between them. The CDR3 extends over 14 amino acids. Germline V gene data show CDR1 as SEHNR and CDR2 as FQNEAQ (reference sequence).

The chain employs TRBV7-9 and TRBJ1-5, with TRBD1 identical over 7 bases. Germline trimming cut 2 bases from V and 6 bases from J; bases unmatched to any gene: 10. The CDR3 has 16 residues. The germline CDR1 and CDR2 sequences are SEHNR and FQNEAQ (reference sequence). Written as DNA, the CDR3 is TGTGCCAGCAGCTTAATTGGGCCACAGGGGTCTCAGCCCCAGCATTTT. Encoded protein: CASSLIGPQGSQPQHF.

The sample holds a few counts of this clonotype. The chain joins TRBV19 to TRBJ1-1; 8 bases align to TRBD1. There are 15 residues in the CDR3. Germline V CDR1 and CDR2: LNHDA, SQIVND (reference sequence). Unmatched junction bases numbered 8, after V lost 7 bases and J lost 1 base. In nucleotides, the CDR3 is TGTGCCAGTAAAGAGGGACAGGTGGGGAACACTGAAGCTTTCTTT. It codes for CASKEGQVGNTEAFF.

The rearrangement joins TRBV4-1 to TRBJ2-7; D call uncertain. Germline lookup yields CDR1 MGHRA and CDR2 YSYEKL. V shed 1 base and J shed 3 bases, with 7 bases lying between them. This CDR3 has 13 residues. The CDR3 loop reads CASSQGENYEQYF. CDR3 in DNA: TGCGCCAGCAGCCAAGGGGAAAACTACGAGCAGTACTTC.

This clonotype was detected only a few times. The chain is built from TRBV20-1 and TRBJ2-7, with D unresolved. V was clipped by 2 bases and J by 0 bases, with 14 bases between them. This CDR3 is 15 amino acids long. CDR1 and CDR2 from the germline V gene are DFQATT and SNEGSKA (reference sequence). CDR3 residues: CSARPRRQSSYEQYF. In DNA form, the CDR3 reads TGCAGTGCTAGACCACGGCGACAAAGCTCCTACGAGCAGTACTTC.

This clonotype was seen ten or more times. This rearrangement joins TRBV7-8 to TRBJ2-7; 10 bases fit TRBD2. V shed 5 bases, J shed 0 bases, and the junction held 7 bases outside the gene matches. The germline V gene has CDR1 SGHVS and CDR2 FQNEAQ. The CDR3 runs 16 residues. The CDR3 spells CASSPLAGVLSYEQYF. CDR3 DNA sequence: TGTGCCAGCAGCCCCCTAGCGGGAGTCCTCTCCTACGAGCAGTACTTC.

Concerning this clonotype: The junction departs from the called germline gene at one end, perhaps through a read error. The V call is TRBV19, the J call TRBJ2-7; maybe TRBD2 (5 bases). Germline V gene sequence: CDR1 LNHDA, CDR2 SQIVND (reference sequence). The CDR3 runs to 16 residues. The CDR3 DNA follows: TGTGCCAGTAGTATGGGCGGGCGGCTCGAACTCTACAAGCAGTACTTC. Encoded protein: CASSMGGRLELYKQYF.

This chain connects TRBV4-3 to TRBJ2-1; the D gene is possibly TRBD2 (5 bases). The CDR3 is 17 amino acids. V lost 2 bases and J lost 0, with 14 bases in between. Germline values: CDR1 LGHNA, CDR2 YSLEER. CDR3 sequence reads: CASSQIEGPSSYNEQFF. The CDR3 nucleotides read TGCGCCAGCAGCCAAATCGAGGGTCCCAGCTCCTACAATGAGCAGTTCTTC.

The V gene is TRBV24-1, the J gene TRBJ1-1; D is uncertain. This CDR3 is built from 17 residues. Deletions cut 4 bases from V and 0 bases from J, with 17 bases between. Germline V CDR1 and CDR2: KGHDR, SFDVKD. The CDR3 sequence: CATSDHDKWGVNTEAFF. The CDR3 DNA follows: TGTGCCACCAGTGACCACGATAAGTGGGGTGTGAACACTGAAGCTTTCTTT.

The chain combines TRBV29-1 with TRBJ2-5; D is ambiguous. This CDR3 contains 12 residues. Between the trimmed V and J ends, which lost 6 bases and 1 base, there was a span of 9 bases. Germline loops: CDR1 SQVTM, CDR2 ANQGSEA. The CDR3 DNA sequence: TGCAGCGTAGTAAGGAGCCAAGAGACCCAGTACTTC. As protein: CSVVRSQETQYF.

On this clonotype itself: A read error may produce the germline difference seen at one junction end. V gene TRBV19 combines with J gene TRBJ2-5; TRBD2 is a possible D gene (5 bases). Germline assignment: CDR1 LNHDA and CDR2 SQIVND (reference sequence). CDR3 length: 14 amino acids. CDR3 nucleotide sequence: TGTGCCAGTAGTATTATGGGAGTCCCGGGCCCGGGGAACTTC. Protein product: CASSIMGVPGPGNF.

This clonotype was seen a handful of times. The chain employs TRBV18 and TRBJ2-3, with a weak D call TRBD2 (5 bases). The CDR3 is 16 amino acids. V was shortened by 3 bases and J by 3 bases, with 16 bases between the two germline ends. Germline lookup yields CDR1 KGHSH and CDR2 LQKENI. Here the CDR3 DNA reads TGTGCCAGCTCACCGGGAGTGGGTCTTGGAACAGATACGCAGTATTTT. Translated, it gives CASSPGVGLGTDTQYF.

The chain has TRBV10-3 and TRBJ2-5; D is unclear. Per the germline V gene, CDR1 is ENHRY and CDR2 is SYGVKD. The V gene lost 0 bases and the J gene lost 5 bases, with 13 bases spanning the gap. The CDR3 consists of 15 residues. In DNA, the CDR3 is TGTGCCATCAGTGAGTCGGCTGGGTACGGGGAGACCCAGTACTTC. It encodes CAISESAGYGETQYF.

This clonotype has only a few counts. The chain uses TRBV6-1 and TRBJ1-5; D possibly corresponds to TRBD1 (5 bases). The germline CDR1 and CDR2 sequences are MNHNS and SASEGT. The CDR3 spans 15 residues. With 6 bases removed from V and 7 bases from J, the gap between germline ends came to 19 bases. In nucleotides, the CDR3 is TGTGCCAGCAGCCAGGCAGACGGGGCGCGGCAGCCCCAGCATTTT. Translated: CASSQADGARQPQHF.

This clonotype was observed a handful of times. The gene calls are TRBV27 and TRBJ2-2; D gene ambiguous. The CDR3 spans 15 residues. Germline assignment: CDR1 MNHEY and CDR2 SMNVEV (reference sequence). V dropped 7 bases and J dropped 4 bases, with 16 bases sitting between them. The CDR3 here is CASTATRLSTGELFF. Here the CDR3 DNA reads TGTGCCAGCACCGCTACCCGACTGTCCACCGGGGAGCTGTTTTTT.